This paragraph covers one T cell receptor (beta chain) sequence. Its target is unknown. The germline CDR1 and CDR2 sequences are MDHEN and SYDVKM. V was clipped by 11 bases and J by 1 base, with 21 bases between them. The CDR3 contains 16 residues. RNA, at about 0.45 to 1 ug, was reverse transcribed with random hexamers. Across 54 Vbeta and 13 Jbeta, immunoSEQ multiplex PCR amplified TCR beta CDR3. TCRdb analysed the immunoSEQ multiplex PCR reads with MiXCR anew, one entry per CDR3 protein. The sample records about 71,000 distinct CDR3 sequences, 93% being singletons. High-throughput TCR beta sequencing covered peripheral CD8+ and CD4+ T cells. The data are from a study of CD8 T cells in Susac syndrome. About the research overall: There were Susac syndrome patients who were therapy-naive at blood draw, others on corticosteroids, and others on intravenous immunoglobulin alone. Study results and caveats: Clonal expansion did not appear in Susac syndrome CD4+ T cell repertoires.

Material for sequencing was CD4+ T cells from PBMCs. The sequence came from a human donor with Susac syndrome. The chain links TRBV28 to TRBJ2-1, with D tentatively TRBD1 or TRBD2 (7 bases each). The CDR3 reads CASTFGQGGSYNEQFF. The CDR3 DNA follows: TGTGCCTCAACCTTTGGGCAGGGGGGGTCCTACAATGAGCAGTTCTTC. Full variable domain (rest looked up from reference TRBV28 and TRBJ2-1): DVKVTQSSRYLVKRTGEKVFLECVQDMDHENMFWYRQDPGLGLRLIYFSYDVKMKEKGDIPEGYSVSREKKERFSLILESASTNQTSMYLCASTFGQGGSYNEQFFGPGTRLTVL.